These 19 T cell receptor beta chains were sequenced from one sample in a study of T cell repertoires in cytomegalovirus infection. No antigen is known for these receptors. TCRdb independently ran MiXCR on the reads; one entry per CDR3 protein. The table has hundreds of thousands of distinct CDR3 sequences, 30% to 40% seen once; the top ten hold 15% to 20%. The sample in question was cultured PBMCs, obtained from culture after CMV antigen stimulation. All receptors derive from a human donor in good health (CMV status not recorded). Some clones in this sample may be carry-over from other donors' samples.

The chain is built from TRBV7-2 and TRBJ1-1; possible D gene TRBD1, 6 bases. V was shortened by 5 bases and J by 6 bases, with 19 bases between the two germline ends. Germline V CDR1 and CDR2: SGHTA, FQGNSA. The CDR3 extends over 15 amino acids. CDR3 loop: CASSVTGTTSAEAFF. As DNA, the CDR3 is TGTGCCAGCAGCGTCACCGGGACAACCTCGGCTGAAGCTTTCTTT.

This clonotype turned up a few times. The CDR3 nucleotides are TGTGCCAGCAGTTTTTGGGGTGGAGGGACTAGCCTCTACGAGCAGTACTTC. Translating gives CASSFWGGGTSLYEQYF. J is TRBJ2-7 and V is TRBV12-3 or TRBV12-4; TRBD2 agrees at 9 bases. Trimming at V came to 3 bases and at J to 3 bases, leaving 12 bases not matched to a gene. CDR3 size: 17 residues.

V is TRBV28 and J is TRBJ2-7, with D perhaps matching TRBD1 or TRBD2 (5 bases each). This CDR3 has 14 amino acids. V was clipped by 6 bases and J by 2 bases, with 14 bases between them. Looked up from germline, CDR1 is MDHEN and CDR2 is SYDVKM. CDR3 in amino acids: CASSGASWTYEQYF. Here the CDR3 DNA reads TGTGCCAGCAGCGGGGCTAGCTGGACCTACGAGCAGTACTTC.

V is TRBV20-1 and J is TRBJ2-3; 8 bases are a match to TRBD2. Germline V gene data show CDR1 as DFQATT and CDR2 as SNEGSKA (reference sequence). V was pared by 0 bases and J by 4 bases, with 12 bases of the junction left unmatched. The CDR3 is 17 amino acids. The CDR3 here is CSARDRPSGSLADTQYF. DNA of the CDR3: TGCAGTGCTAGAGATCGGCCCAGCGGGAGTCTCGCAGATACGCAGTATTTT.

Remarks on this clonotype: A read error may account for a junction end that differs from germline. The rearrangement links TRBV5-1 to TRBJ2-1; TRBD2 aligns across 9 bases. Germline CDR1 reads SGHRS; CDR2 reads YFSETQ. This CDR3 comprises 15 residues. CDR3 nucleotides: TGCGCCAGCACCTTGACTAGCGGAACCTACAATGAGCAGTTCTTC. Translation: CASTLTSGTYNEQFF.

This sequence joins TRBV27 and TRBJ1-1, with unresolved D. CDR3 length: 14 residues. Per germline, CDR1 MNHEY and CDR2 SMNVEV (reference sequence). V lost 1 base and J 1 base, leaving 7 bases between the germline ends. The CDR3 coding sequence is TGTGCCAGCAGTTTATATAGGGCGAACACTGAAGCTTTCTTT. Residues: CASSLYRANTEAFF.

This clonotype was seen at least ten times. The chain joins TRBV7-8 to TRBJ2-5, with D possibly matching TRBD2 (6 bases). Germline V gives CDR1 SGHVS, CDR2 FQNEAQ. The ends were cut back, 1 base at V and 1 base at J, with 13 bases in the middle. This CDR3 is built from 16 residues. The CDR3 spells CASSLGFAGLQETQYF. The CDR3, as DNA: TGTGCCAGCAGCTTAGGGTTTGCGGGACTCCAAGAGACCCAGTACTTC.

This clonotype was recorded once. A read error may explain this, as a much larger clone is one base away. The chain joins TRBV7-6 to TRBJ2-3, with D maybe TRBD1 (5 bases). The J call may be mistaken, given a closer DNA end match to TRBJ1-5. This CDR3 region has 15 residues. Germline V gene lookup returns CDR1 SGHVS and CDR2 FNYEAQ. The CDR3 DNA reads TGTGCCAGCAGCCCTGGGACCGTCAGCACAGATACGCAGCATTTT. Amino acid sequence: CASSPGTVSTDTQHF.

CDR3 residues: CASSQAGGGYNEQFF. As DNA, the CDR3 is TGTGCCAGCAGCCAAGCGGGGGGCGGCTACAATGAGCAGTTCTTC. The V gene is TRBV14, the J gene TRBJ2-1; D perhaps matches TRBD2 (7 bases). CDR1 and CDR2 from the germline V gene are SGHDN and FVKESK. This CDR3 is built from 15 residues. Trimming shortened V by 1 base and J by 3 bases, and 10 bases separated the two germline ends.

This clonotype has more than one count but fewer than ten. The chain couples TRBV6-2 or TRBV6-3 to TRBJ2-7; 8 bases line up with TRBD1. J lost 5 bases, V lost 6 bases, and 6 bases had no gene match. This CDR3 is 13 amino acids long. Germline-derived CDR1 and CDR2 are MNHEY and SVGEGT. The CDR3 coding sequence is TGTGCCAGCAGCTTAAGGACAGGGCACGAGCAGTACGTC. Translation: CASSLRTGHEQYV.

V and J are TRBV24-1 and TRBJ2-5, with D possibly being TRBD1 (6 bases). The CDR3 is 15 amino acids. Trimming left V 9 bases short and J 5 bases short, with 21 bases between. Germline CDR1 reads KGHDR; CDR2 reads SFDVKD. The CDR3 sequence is CATSAFLQGGETQYF. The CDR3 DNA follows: TGTGCCACCTCCGCTTTCCTACAGGGCGGGGAGACCCAGTACTTC.

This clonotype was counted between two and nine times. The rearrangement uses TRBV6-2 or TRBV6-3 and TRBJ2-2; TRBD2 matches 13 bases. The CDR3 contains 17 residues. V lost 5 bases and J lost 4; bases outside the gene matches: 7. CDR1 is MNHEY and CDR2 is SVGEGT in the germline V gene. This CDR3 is CASSRTSGRGGTGELFF. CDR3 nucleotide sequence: TGTGCCAGCAGTAGGACTAGCGGGAGAGGGGGCACCGGGGAGCTGTTTTTT.

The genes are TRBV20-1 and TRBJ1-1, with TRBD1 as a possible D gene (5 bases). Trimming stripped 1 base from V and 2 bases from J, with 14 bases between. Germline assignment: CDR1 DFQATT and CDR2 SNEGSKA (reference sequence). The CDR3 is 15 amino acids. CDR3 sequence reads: CSARGVTGGNTEAFF. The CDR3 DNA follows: TGCAGTGCTAGAGGTGTTACGGGGGGTAACACTGAAGCTTTCTTT.

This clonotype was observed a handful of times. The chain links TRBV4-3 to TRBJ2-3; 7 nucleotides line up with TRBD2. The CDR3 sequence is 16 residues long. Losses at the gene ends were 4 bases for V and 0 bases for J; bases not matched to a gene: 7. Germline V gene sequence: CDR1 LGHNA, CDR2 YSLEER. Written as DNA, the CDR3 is TGCGCCAGCAGCCTCGCCGGGAGGCCTAGCACAGATACGCAGTATTTT. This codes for CASSLAGRPSTDTQYF.

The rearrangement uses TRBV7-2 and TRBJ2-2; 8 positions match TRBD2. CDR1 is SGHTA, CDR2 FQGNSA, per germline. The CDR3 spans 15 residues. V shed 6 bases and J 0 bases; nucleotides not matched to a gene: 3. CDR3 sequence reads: CASRNSGANTGELFF. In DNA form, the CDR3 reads TGTGCCAGCAGAAATAGCGGGGCGAACACCGGGGAGCTGTTTTTT.

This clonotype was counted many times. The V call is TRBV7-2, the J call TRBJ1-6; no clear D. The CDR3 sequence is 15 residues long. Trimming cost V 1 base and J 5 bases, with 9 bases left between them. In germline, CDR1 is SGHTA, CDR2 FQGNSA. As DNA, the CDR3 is TGTGCCAGCAGCTTAGTGTCGTACGATAATTCACCCCTCCACTTT. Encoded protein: CASSLVSYDNSPLHF.

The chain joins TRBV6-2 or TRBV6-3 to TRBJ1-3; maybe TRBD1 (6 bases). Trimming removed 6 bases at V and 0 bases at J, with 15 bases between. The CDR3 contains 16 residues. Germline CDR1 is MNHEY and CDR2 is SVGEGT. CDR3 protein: CASSHGQHLSGNTIYF. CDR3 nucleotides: TGTGCCAGCAGCCACGGACAGCACCTCTCTGGAAACACCATATATTTT.

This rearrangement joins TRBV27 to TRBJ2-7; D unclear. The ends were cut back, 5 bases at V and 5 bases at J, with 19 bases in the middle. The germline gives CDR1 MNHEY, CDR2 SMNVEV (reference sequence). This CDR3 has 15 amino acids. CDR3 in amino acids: CASSEAPGFVNEQYF. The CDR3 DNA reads TGTGCCAGCAGTGAGGCCCCCGGGTTCGTTAACGAGCAGTACTTC.

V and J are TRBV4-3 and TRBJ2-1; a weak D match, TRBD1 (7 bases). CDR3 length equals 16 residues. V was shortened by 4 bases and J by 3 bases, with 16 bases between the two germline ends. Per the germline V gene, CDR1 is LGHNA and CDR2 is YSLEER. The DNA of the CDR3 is TGCGCCAGCAGCCGACTCAGGGGGGAGATCTACAATGAGCAGTTCTTC. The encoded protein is CASSRLRGEIYNEQFF.